This T cell receptor (beta chain) was profiled in a study of blood T cell repertoires in COVID-19. At the level of the study: The samples span acute and convalescent COVID-19 from the United States, Italy and Spain.

This CDR3 contains 15 residues. Losses at the gene ends were 4 bases for V and 5 bases for J; bases not matched to a gene: 7. The germline V gene encodes CDR1 SGHTA and CDR2 FQGNSA. Per the original methods: Reference gene primer amplification yielded estimated nucleated cell counts. The repertoire was sequenced with immunoSEQ multiplex PCR; TCRdb's copy has only in-frame clones and lacks some. V and J calls plus clone size are reproduced from that table; the DNA served to infer D and trimming. The profile shows 100,000 to 150,000 clones, 80% to 90% of them singletons. This rearrangement joins TRBV7-2 to TRBJ2-7, with 11 positions matching TRBD2. The material sequenced was peripheral blood. The TCR originated in a woman in her 50s with acute or convalescent COVID-19. The CDR3 is CASSSLGTSGDEQYF. The CDR3 DNA sequence: TGTGCCAGCAGCTCCCTCGGGACTAGCGGAGACGAGCAGTACTTC.